These 19 T cell receptor beta chains share one sample of origin, sequenced in a study of blood T cell repertoires in COVID-19. Profiling relied on immunoSEQ multiplex PCR, and the TCRdb table lists in-frame clones only, not all of them. The sample holds 110,000 or so clones, around 85% seen once. Sequencing was carried out using peripheral blood. The receptor set was obtained from a man aged 55 to 70 with acute or convalescent COVID-19.

The chain recombines TRBV12-3 or TRBV12-4 with TRBJ1-5; 9 bases line up with TRBD1. This CDR3 has 13 amino acids. V was clipped by 6 bases and J by 4 bases; unmatched bases: 1. This CDR3 reads CASRGTGNQPQHF. The CDR3, as DNA: TGTGCCAGCAGGGGGACAGGGAATCAGCCCCAGCATTTT.

The V gene is TRBV19, the J gene TRBJ1-5; perhaps TRBD1 as D (6 bases). Germline V gene data show CDR1 as LNHDA and CDR2 as SQIVND (reference sequence). The CDR3 totals 15 residues. With 5 bases removed from V and 3 bases from J, the gap between germline ends came to 14 bases. CDR3 nucleotide sequence: TGTGCCAGTAGTTCAAAGGGACACCTCAATCAGCCCCAGCATTTT. This encodes CASSSKGHLNQPQHF.

V usage is TRBV27 and J usage is TRBJ2-7; 8 bases are a match to TRBD2. Germline assignment: CDR1 MNHEY and CDR2 SMNVEV (reference sequence). This CDR3 is built from 15 residues. V lost 3 bases and J lost 7; bases outside the gene matches: 11. The CDR3 protein is CASSFYGREFGEQYF. The CDR3 DNA sequence: TGTGCCAGCAGTTTCTACGGGAGGGAATTCGGGGAGCAGTACTTC.

The rearrangement joins TRBV10-3 to TRBJ1-6; 8 bases match TRBD1. V shed 6 bases, J shed 10 bases, and the junction held 8 bases outside the gene matches. The CDR3 loop spans 14 amino acids. The germline CDR1 and CDR2 sequences are ENHRY and SYGVKD. CDR3 nucleotide sequence: TGTGCCATCAGCGGCGGACAGGGAGAATCACCCCTCCACTTT. It codes for CAISGGQGESPLHF.

For this clone: Other DNA sequences in the same sample also yield this CDR3. V and J are TRBV6-5 and TRBJ2-7, with 10 bases lining up with TRBD1. There are 13 residues in the CDR3. With V trimmed by 6 bases and J by 5 bases, 4 bases remained unmatched. Per the germline V gene, CDR1 is MNHEY and CDR2 is SVGAGI. The CDR3 protein is CASRRDRGHEQYF. The CDR3 DNA reads as TGTGCCAGCAGAAGGGACAGGGGCCACGAGCAGTACTTC.

The rearrangement links TRBV28 to TRBJ2-6; TRBD2 is a possible D gene (7 bases). CDR1 and CDR2 (germline): MDHEN, SYDVKM. Trimming took 10 bases from V and 4 from J, leaving 14 bases between them. This CDR3 contains 14 residues. The CDR3 sequence: CATRGASGANVLTF. CDR3 nucleotide sequence: TGTGCCACCCGGGGGGCTTCGGGGGCCAACGTCCTGACTTTC.

The V call is TRBV9, the J call TRBJ2-2; 9 nucleotides line up with TRBD2. CDR3 length: 16 amino acids. The germline gives CDR1 SGDLS, CDR2 YYNGEE. The trim removed 4 bases at V and 1 base at J, leaving 5 bases unmatched. The CDR3 sequence: CASSPRLAENTGELFF. The CDR3 nucleotides are TGTGCCAGCAGCCCCCGACTAGCGGAGAACACCGGGGAGCTGTTTTTT.

The chain couples TRBV6-5 to TRBJ2-3, with 9 bases lining up with TRBD2. Germline assignment: CDR1 MNHEY and CDR2 SVGAGI. V lost 2 bases, J lost 5 bases, and 5 bases stayed unmatched. This CDR3 is built from 15 residues. CDR3 in DNA: TGTGCCAGCAGTTACGCGGGAGGGCGGGGAGATACGCAGTATTTT. Its protein is CASSYAGGRGDTQYF.

The chain couples TRBV28 to TRBJ1-5; 8 nucleotides align to TRBD1. Trimming cost V 6 bases and J 5 bases; bases outside gene matches: 12. There are 16 residues in the CDR3. Germline loops: CDR1 MDHEN, CDR2 SYDVKM. DNA of the CDR3: TGTGCCAGCAGCCTGTATAACCAGGGGGCCTATCAGCCCCAGCATTTT. This encodes CASSLYNQGAYQPQHF.

In regard to this clone: Other DNA sequences in this specimen translate into the identical CDR3. The rearrangement uses TRBV4-3 and TRBJ2-7; D possibly corresponds to TRBD1 (7 bases). The germline V gene has CDR1 LGHNA and CDR2 YSLEER. This CDR3 comprises 14 residues. V was clipped by 1 base and J by 2 bases, with 9 bases between them. The CDR3 DNA reads TGCGCCAGCAGCCAAGGCAGGGGGGCCTACGAGCAGTACTTC. Encoded protein: CASSQGRGAYEQYF.

The CDR3 reads CASSPDQPQHF. The CDR3 DNA sequence: TGTGCCAGCAGCCCAGATCAGCCCCAGCATTTT. The rearrangement uses TRBV28 and TRBJ1-5; D remains unclear. Germline lookup yields CDR1 MDHEN and CDR2 SYDVKM. The CDR3 totals 11 residues. V was cut by 6 bases and J by 5 bases, with 5 bases left in between.

This clone has just one count. The chain recombines TRBV19 with TRBJ2-5; tentatively, D is TRBD2 (6 bases). From germline, CDR1 is LNHDA and CDR2 SQIVND (reference sequence). CDR3 length equals 14 residues. Trimming shortened V by 3 bases and J by 5 bases, and 13 bases separated the two germline ends. CDR3 nucleotide sequence: TGTGCCAGTAGTATGACTAGGGATCTTGAGACCCAGTACTTC. Amino acids: CASSMTRDLETQYF.

The V gene is TRBV7-9, the J gene TRBJ2-2; 7 bases line up with TRBD2. This CDR3 comprises 15 residues. V lost 0 bases and J lost 5; bases outside the gene matches: 3. Germline lookup yields CDR1 SEHNR and CDR2 FQNEAQ (reference sequence). The CDR3 region is CASSLAGGPTGELFF. The CDR3, as DNA: TGTGCCAGCAGCTTAGCGGGAGGGCCAACCGGGGAGCTGTTTTTT.

This rearrangement joins TRBV11-2 to TRBJ1-4, with 10 bases that match TRBD1. V shed 3 bases and J 5 bases; nucleotides not matched to a gene: 0. The CDR3 has 14 amino acids. Germline loops: CDR1 SGHAT, CDR2 FQNNGV. The CDR3, as DNA: TGTGCCAGCAGCTTGGACAGGGGGAATGAAAAACTGTTTTTT. It is translated as CASSLDRGNEKLFF.

This clone was observed a few times. The chain carries TRBV7-2 and TRBJ2-7; 9 nucleotides line up with TRBD1. The CDR3 is 16 residues long. Looked up from germline, CDR1 is SGHTA and CDR2 is FQGNSA. The ends lost 5 bases at V and 0 bases at J; junction bases unmatched: 8. CDR3 region: CASSPTWTGASYEQYF. CDR3 sequence (DNA): TGTGCCAGCAGCCCAACTTGGACAGGGGCCTCCTACGAGCAGTACTTC.

This clone has only a few counts. The chain recombines TRBV6-5 with TRBJ2-2, with D possibly being TRBD2 (5 bases). V was pared by 6 bases and J by 1 base, with 12 bases between. From germline, CDR1 is MNHEY and CDR2 SVGAGI. There are 15 residues in the CDR3. For the CDR3, the DNA is TGTGCCAGCAGCCTGGTAGAGGGGAACACCGGGGAGCTGTTTTTT. It encodes CASSLVEGNTGELFF.

This chain connects TRBV6-2 or TRBV6-3 to TRBJ2-4; 13 bases align to TRBD2. Germline CDR1 reads MNHEY; CDR2 reads SVGEGT. V was pared by 6 bases and J by 9 bases, with 11 bases of the junction left unmatched. This CDR3 is built from 16 residues. DNA of the CDR3: TGTGCCAGCAGACCTGGACTAGCGGGAGTTACAGGCATTCAGTACTTC. The encoded protein is CASRPGLAGVTGIQYF.

This sequence joins TRBV10-1 and TRBJ2-7, with D possibly TRBD1 on 6 matching bases. V was cut by 4 bases and J by 4 bases, with 14 bases left in between. From germline, CDR1 is WNHNN and CDR2 SYGVQD (reference sequence). There are 14 residues in the CDR3. The CDR3 region has the DNA TGCGCCAGCAGTGGTTCGACAGGTCCTTACGAGCAGTACTTC. This sequence encodes CASSGSTGPYEQYF.

The CDR3 region has the DNA TGTGCCAGCAGCCCGGACAGGCACATTATCGAGACCCAGTACTTC. This sequence encodes CASSPDRHIIETQYF. The chain joins TRBV5-4 to TRBJ2-5, with TRBD1 identical over 7 bases. Per the germline V gene, CDR1 is SGHNT and CDR2 is YYREEE (reference sequence). The CDR3 loop spans 15 amino acids. V lost 4 bases to trimming and J lost 5 bases; unmatched junction nucleotides: 11.